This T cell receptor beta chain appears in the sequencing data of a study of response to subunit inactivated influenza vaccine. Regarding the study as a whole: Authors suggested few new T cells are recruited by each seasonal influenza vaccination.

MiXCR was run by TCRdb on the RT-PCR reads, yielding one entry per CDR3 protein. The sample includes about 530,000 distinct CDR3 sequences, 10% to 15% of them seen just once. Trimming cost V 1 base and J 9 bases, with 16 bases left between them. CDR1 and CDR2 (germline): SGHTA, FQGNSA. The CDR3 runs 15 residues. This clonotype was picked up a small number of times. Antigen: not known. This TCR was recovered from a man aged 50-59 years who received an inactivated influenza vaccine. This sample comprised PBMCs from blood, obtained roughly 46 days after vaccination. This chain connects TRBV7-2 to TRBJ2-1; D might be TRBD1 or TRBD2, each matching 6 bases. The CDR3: CASSLVWGAQGEQFF. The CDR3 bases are TGTGCCAGCAGCTTAGTTTGGGGGGCGCAAGGTGAGCAGTTCTTC.